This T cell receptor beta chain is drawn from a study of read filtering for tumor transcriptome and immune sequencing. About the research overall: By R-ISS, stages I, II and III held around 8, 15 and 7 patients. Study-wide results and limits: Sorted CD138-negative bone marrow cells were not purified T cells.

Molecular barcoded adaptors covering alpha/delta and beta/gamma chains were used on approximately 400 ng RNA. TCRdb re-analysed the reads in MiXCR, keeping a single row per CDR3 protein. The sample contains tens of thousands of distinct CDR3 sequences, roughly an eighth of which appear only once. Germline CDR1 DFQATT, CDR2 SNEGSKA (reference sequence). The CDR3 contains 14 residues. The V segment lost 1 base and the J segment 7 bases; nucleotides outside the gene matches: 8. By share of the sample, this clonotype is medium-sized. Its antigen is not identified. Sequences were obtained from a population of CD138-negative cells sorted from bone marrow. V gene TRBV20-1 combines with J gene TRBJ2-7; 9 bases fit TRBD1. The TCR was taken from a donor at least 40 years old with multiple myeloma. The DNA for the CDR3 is TGCAGTGCTAGAGGGGACAGGGAGATTGAAGAGCAGTACTTC. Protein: CSARGDREIEEQYF.